Listed below are T cell receptor beta chains from one sample, sequenced in a study of T cells in Graves' hyperthyroidism and ophthalmopathy. TCRdb independently ran MiXCR on the multiplex PCR reads; one entry per CDR3 protein. The sample records roughly 640,000 distinct CDR3 sequences, roughly a sixth being singletons. Sequencing was done on a sample of blood. These receptors all stem from a woman aged 40-49 years with Graves' ophthalmopathy. The CDR3 runs from the conserved cysteine through the conserved F or W. The D gene is left open where the match is weak. Size is stated for part of the rows, as once, few or many counts, or as a class when the clone is expanded.

size: few; V: TRBV19; J: TRBJ1-2; D: -; DNA: TGTGCCAGTAGTATGGGGGAAAATGGCTACACCTTC; CDR3: CASSMGENGYTF
size: many; V: TRBV18; J: TRBJ2-5; D: -; DNA: TGTGCCAGCTCCTCGGCGGGTCGAGGAGAGACCCAGTACTTC; CDR3: CASSSAGRGETQYF
size: many; V: TRBV30; J: TRBJ2-1; D: TRBD2; DNA: TGTGCCTGGAATACCGGGGGGGCCGTCGATGAGCAGTTCTTC; CDR3: CAWNTGGAVDEQFF
size: -; V: TRBV11-2; J: TRBJ2-1; D: -; DNA: TGTGCCAGCAGCCAAGATCGGGCGGCCGGCGTAGTTTCGGATGAGCAGTTCTTC; CDR3: CASSQDRAAGVVSDEQFF
size: many; V: TRBV18; J: TRBJ1-1; D: -; DNA: TGTGCCAGCTCACCCCGGACGGCCCGGGAGCGGGGTGAAGCTTTCTTT; CDR3: CASSPRTARERGEAFF
size: few; V: TRBV11-2; J: TRBJ2-5; D: -; DNA: TGTGCCAGCAGCTTAGGGGTACCCCACCATGGGGAGACCCAGTACTTC; CDR3: CASSLGVPHHGETQYF
size: -; V: TRBV19; J: TRBJ2-1; D: -; DNA: TGTGCCAGTAGTATGAGGGTCAATGAGCAGTTCTTC; CDR3: CASSMRVNEQFF
size: few; V: TRBV7-2; J: TRBJ1-4; D: -; DNA: TGTGCCAGCAGCTCAAAACGGGGGACAACTAATGAAAAACTGTTTTTT; CDR3: CASSSKRGTTNEKLFF
size: -; V: TRBV30; J: TRBJ1-3; D: TRBD1; DNA: TGTGCCTGGAGTCTTACTACTTGGGACAGACGCTCTGGAAACACCATATATTTT; CDR3: CAWSLTTWDRRSGNTIYF
size: many; V: TRBV2; J: TRBJ2-3; D: TRBD2; DNA: TGTGCCAGCACTAGCGGCGACACAGATACGCAGTATTTT; CDR3: CASTSGDTDTQYF
size: many; V: TRBV30; J: TRBJ2-5; D: -; DNA: TGTGCCTGGAGTGTACCGCGACTCCAAGAGACCCAGTACTTC; CDR3: CAWSVPRLQETQYF
size: many; V: TRBV28; J: TRBJ1-3; D: -; DNA: TGTGCCAGCAGTTTATGGGGCCCGGGGCCTAGCTCTGGAAACACCATATATTTT; CDR3: CASSLWGPGPSSGNTIYF
size: -; V: TRBV20-1; J: TRBJ1-1; D: -; DNA: TGCAGTGCTAAGGGGGGACGACGGAACACTGAAGCTTTCTTT; CDR3: CSAKGGRRNTEAFF
size: many; V: TRBV11-2; J: TRBJ2-5; D: TRBD2; DNA: TGTGCCAGCAGCGAAGCCGGCCTAGCGGGAGGGCCACAAGAGACCCAGTACTTC; CDR3: CASSEAGLAGGPQETQYF
size: -; V: TRBV28; J: TRBJ2-5; D: TRBD1; DNA: TGTGCCAGCAGCACTGGACAGGGGGGGAGTGAGACCCAGTACTTC; CDR3: CASSTGQGGSETQYF
size: -; V: TRBV2; J: TRBJ1-6; D: -; DNA: TGTGCCAGCAGTCTGGGGGGGGCCCGGAATTCACCCCTCCACTTT; CDR3: CASSLGGARNSPLHF
size: -; V: TRBV19; J: TRBJ1-1; D: -; DNA: TGTGCCAGTAGGGACCTTCAAGCTGAAGCTTTCTTT; CDR3: CASRDLQAEAFF
size: few; V: TRBV29-1; J: TRBJ1-1; D: -; DNA: TGCAGCGCCCAGAGACAGGAGGTCACTGAAGCTTTCTTT; CDR3: CSAQRQEVTEAFF
size: many; V: TRBV11-1; J: TRBJ1-1; D: TRBD1; DNA: TGTGCCAGCAGTGTTGGACAGGGAAACACTGAAGCTTTCTTT; CDR3: CASSVGQGNTEAFF
size: many; V: TRBV11-2; J: TRBJ2-4; D: TRBD2; DNA: TGTGCCAGCAGTCTAAGGGGGTCCGGGACTAGCGGGAGGCGGGACATTCAGTACTTC; CDR3: CASSLRGSGTSGRRDIQYF
size: -; V: TRBV20-1; J: TRBJ1-5; D: -; DNA: TGCAGTGCCCAGGACGGGAATCAGCCCCAGCATTTT; CDR3: CSAQDGNQPQHF
size: -; V: TRBV6-1; J: TRBJ2-7; D: TRBD1; DNA: TGTGCCAGCGGACGGGACAGGGGTCCCTACGAGCAGTACTTC; CDR3: CASGRDRGPYEQYF
size: -; V: TRBV10-3; J: TRBJ1-6; D: -; DNA: TGTGCCATCAGTGAGTCAAAGGGGGGTAATTCACCCCTCCACTTT; CDR3: CAISESKGGNSPLHF
size: many; V: TRBV7-9; J: TRBJ1-1; D: -; DNA: TGTGCCAGCAGCTTAGGGGCTTTAGGGGCTCAGAACACTGAAGCTTTCTTT; CDR3: CASSLGALGAQNTEAFF
size: many; V: TRBV7-3; J: TRBJ2-3; D: TRBD2; DNA: TGTGCCAGCAGCTTAACTCTAGCGGGGGGGACAGATACGCAGTATTTT; CDR3: CASSLTLAGGTDTQYF
size: once; V: TRBV2; J: TRBJ2-1; D: TRBD2; DNA: TGTGCCAGCAGAAGACTAGCGGGTTACAATGAGCAGTTCTTC; CDR3: CASRRLAGYNEQFF
size: few; V: TRBV28; J: TRBJ2-6; D: -; DNA: TGTGCCAGTTGGGACGCGCGCTTTGGGGCCAACGTCCTGACTTTC; CDR3: CASWDARFGANVLTF
size: many; V: TRBV6-1; J: TRBJ1-1; D: -; DNA: TGTGCCAGCGGGCGGGATATTCGACCTGAAGCTTTCTTT; CDR3: CASGRDIRPEAFF
size: -; V: TRBV6-1; J: TRBJ2-3; D: TRBD1; DNA: TGTGCCAGCAGGCCGGGACAGGATTCCGATACGCAGTATTTT; CDR3: CASRPGQDSDTQYF